These T cell receptor beta chains were read from a single sample in a study of regulatory T cells in long-lasting Graves disease. Via MiXCR, TCRdb re-called the multiplex PCR reads, giving one row per CDR3 protein. The table shows roughly 520,000 distinct CDR3 sequences, with approximately 12% occurring only once. A further study also used this sample, focusing on T cells in Graves' hyperthyroidism and ophthalmopathy.

This material consisted of peripheral blood mononuclear cells (PBMCs), taken at new diagnosis, from a patient treated with antithyroid drugs. Source of these receptors: a woman aged 30 to 39 with Graves disease. Each CDR3 is given with its conserved first and last residue. A D gene is named only where the DNA matches it firmly. Rows may omit the clone size; those that give it use once, few, many or a size class.

D	size	V	J	CDR3	DNA
NA	many	TRBV2	TRBJ2-5	CASSEWTQETQYF	TGTGCCAGCAGTGAGTGGACCCAAGAGACCCAGTACTTC
NA	many	TRBV6-1	TRBJ1-1	CASKQGLQMRPFF	TGTGCCAGCAAACAGGGCCTCCAAATGAGGCCTTTCTTT
TRBD1	many	TRBV13	TRBJ1-2	CASSNPGQGTSGYTF	TGTGCCAGCAGCAATCCGGGACAGGGTACGTCTGGCTACACCTTC
TRBD1	many	TRBV10-3	TRBJ1-1	CAISEAAGGTGTEAFF	TGTGCCATCAGTGAGGCGGCAGGGGGCACGGGCACTGAAGCTTTCTTT
NA	many	TRBV12-3/TRBV12-4	TRBJ1-1	CASSFPPGEVEAFF	TGTGCCAGCAGTTTCCCGCCGGGTGAGGTTGAAGCTTTCTTT
TRBD2	few	TRBV20-1	TRBJ2-1	CSASSLAGVSYNEQFF	TGCAGTGCTAGTTCCCTAGCGGGAGTATCCTACAATGAGCAGTTCTTC
NA	NA	TRBV18	TRBJ1-5	CASSPGADNQPQHF	TGTGCCAGCTCACCGGGGGCTGACAATCAGCCCCAGCATTTT
NA	NA	TRBV18	TRBJ2-3	CASSPGTLNTDTQYF	TGTGCCAGCTCACCCGGGACCCTTAACACAGATACGCAGTATTTT
TRBD2	many	TRBV20-1	TRBJ2-7	CSARELAGGPFWEQYF	TGCAGTGCTAGGGAGCTAGCGGGAGGTCCCTTTTGGGAGCAGTACTTC
NA	NA	TRBV12-3/TRBV12-4	TRBJ2-4	CASSGGTENIQYF	TGTGCCAGCAGTGGCGGGACAGAAAACATTCAGTACTTC
NA	once	TRBV10-3	TRBJ2-5	CAISAAGSPGETQYF	TGTGCCATCAGTGCGGCAGGGTCTCCTGGGGAGACCCAGTACTTC
NA	NA	TRBV19	TRBJ1-1	CASSEGGAGTEAFF	TGTGCCAGCTCCGAGGGGGGGGCGGGCACTGAAGCTTTCTTT
NA	few	TRBV7-9	TRBJ1-4	CASSRSGQINEKLFF	TGTGCCAGCAGCCGTTCCGGACAGATTAATGAAAAACTGTTTTTT
NA	few	TRBV27	TRBJ2-3	CASSFGGYTDTQYF	TGTGCCAGCAGTTTCGGGGGATACACAGATACGCAGTATTTT
TRBD1	many	TRBV11-2	TRBJ2-7	CASRLRGGTGIYEQYF	TGTGCCAGCAGGTTAAGGGGTGGGACAGGGATCTACGAGCAGTACTTC
TRBD2	many	TRBV3-1	TRBJ2-3	CASSQDIGGSFTDTQYF	TGTGCCAGCAGCCAAGATATCGGCGGGAGTTTCACAGATACGCAGTATTTT
TRBD2	many	TRBV5-1	TRBJ2-1	CASSSTSGRARDEQFF	TGCGCCAGCAGCTCAACTAGCGGGAGGGCTAGGGATGAGCAGTTCTTC
NA	few	TRBV4-1	TRBJ2-7	CASSLRRGGQGGYEQYF	TGCGCCAGCAGCCTCCGACGAGGGGGGCAGGGGGGTTACGAGCAGTACTTC
TRBD1	once	TRBV30	TRBJ1-1	CAWSPQGAGATEAFF	TGTGCCTGGAGTCCGCAGGGGGCAGGAGCCACTGAAGCTTTCTTT
TRBD1	NA	TRBV5-5	TRBJ1-5	CASSLGLGTEGNQPQHF	TGTGCCAGCAGCTTGGGACTGGGGACAGAGGGCAATCAGCCCCAGCATTTT
TRBD2	many	TRBV28	TRBJ2-5	CASSLGLAGKETQYF	TGTGCCAGCAGTTTAGGTCTAGCGGGAAAAGAGACCCAGTACTTC
NA	many	TRBV7-3	TRBJ2-1	CASSFEKNNEQFF	TGTGCCAGCAGCTTCGAGAAAAACAATGAGCAGTTCTTC
TRBD1	NA	TRBV7-9	TRBJ1-2	CASSFSQGSYGYTF	TGTGCCAGCAGCTTCTCACAGGGGAGCTATGGCTACACCTTC
NA	many	TRBV6-2/TRBV6-3	TRBJ1-1	CASSLRAGAMNTEAFF	TGTGCCAGCAGTTTAAGGGCAGGGGCCATGAACACTGAAGCTTTCTTT
NA	many	TRBV20-1	TRBJ2-1	CSARDSRAHNEQFF	TGCAGTGCTAGAGATTCCCGGGCCCACAATGAGCAGTTCTTC
TRBD2	many	TRBV11-3	TRBJ2-3	CASSVELAGVDTQYF	TGTGCCAGCAGCGTAGAACTAGCGGGAGTGGATACGCAGTATTTT
NA	many	TRBV10-1	TRBJ2-7	CASPGPYEQYF	TGCGCCAGTCCGGGACCCTACGAGCAGTACTTC
TRBD2	many	TRBV27	TRBJ2-3	CASSITLPRLAGYTQYF	TGTGCCAGCAGTATTACCCTTCCGAGACTAGCGGGGTATACGCAGTATTTT
NA	many	TRBV6-2/TRBV6-3	TRBJ2-2	CASSFEGHRELFF	TGTGCCAGCAGTTTTGAAGGGCACCGGGAGCTGTTTTTT
NA	NA	TRBV20-1	TRBJ1-1	CSFRDPNTEAFF	TGCAGTTTCCGGGACCCGAACACTGAAGCTTTCTTT
NA	many	TRBV5-1	TRBJ1-1	CASSLAGGGTEAFF	TGCGCCAGCAGCTTGGCGGGGGGTGGAACTGAAGCTTTCTTT
TRBD2	NA	TRBV2	TRBJ2-7	CAIRLAGLYEQCF	TGTGCCATCAGACTAGCGGGCCTCTACGAGCAGTGCTTC
NA	few	TRBV20-1	TRBJ2-4	CSARRLRNIQYF	TGCAGTGCTAGGCGCCTACGAAACATTCAGTACTTC
NA	many	TRBV20-1	TRBJ1-4	CSAKSRDNEKLFF	TGCAGTGCAAAGAGCAGGGATAATGAAAAACTGTTTTTT
NA	few	TRBV6-1	TRBJ1-2	CASSEKGGRTNYGYTF	TGTGCCAGCAGTGAAAAGGGGGGTCGGACGAACTATGGCTACACCTTC
TRBD1	many	TRBV7-8	TRBJ2-3	CASSPGDRGYTDTQYF	TGTGCCAGCAGCCCCGGGGACAGGGGATACACAGATACGCAGTATTTT
TRBD1	many	TRBV11-2	TRBJ2-7	CASSLELAGTGDLTQQYF	TGTGCCAGCAGCTTAGAGTTGGCCGGGACAGGGGACCTTACGCAGCAGTACTTC
NA	NA	TRBV10-3	TRBJ1-2	CAISELRSRPNYGYTF	TGTGCCATCAGTGAACTCCGGTCCAGACCTAACTATGGCTACACCTTC
TRBD2	many	TRBV7-9	TRBJ2-1	CASSLGGGGRGSYNEQFF	TGTGCCAGCAGCTTGGGCGGTGGCGGGAGAGGTTCCTACAATGAGCAGTTCTTC
NA	many	TRBV2	TRBJ1-1	CASRRGRAPGVEAFF	TGTGCCAGCCGCCGGGGTCGGGCGCCGGGCGTTGAAGCTTTCTTT
NA	few	TRBV9	TRBJ2-3	CASSVEGAYTDTQYF	TGTGCCAGCAGCGTGGAGGGAGCCTACACAGATACGCAGTATTTT
TRBD1	many	TRBV30	TRBJ2-1	CAWSVWAGGHEQFF	TGTGCCTGGAGTGTATGGGCAGGGGGCCATGAGCAGTTCTTC
TRBD2	many	TRBV2	TRBJ2-3	CASSEGLAVTDTQYF	TGTGCCAGCAGTGAGGGACTAGCAGTCACAGATACGCAGTATTTT
NA	many	TRBV20-1	TRBJ1-1	CSARDLKRPTEAFF	TGCAGTGCTAGAGATCTAAAGAGGCCCACTGAAGCTTTCTTT
TRBD2	many	TRBV20-1	TRBJ2-3	CSADDISGRALRSTDTQYF	TGCAGTGCTGATGATATTAGCGGGAGGGCTCTGCGCAGCACAGATACGCAGTATTTT
NA	few	TRBV20-1	TRBJ1-5	CSARGMKNQPQHF	TGCAGTGCTAGGGGGATGAAGAATCAGCCCCAGCATTTT
NA	many	TRBV2	TRBJ1-2	CASSLGPYGYTF	TGTGCCAGCAGTCTCGGTCCCTATGGCTACACCTTC
TRBD1	many	TRBV11-2	TRBJ2-5	CASSLTGASRETQYF	TGTGCCAGCAGCTTAACAGGGGCGTCCCGAGAGACCCAGTACTTC
NA	many	TRBV5-1	TRBJ1-1	CASSLEVGPLNTEAFF	TGCGCCAGCAGCTTGGAAGTGGGCCCTTTGAACACTGAAGCTTTCTTT
NA	many	TRBV7-2	TRBJ2-6	CASSRPGANVLTF	TGTGCCAGCAGCCGACCTGGGGCCAACGTCCTGACTTTC
TRBD1	many	TRBV28	TRBJ1-2	CASSPLRTGGDYGYTF	TGTGCCAGCAGCCCGTTGCGGACAGGTGGAGACTATGGCTACACCTTC
TRBD1	many	TRBV12-3/TRBV12-4	TRBJ1-5	CASSSRTGNSNQPQHF	TGTGCCAGCAGCTCCCGGACAGGGAATAGCAATCAGCCCCAGCATTTT
NA	few	TRBV12-3/TRBV12-4	TRBJ2-7	CASSFSGTIEYF	TGTGCCAGCAGTTTCTCTGGTACTATCGAGTACTTC
TRBD2	many	TRBV3-1	TRBJ2-1	CASSPLLSGSSYNEQFF	TGTGCCAGCAGCCCCCTCCTTAGCGGGAGCTCCTACAATGAGCAGTTCTTC
NA	few	TRBV15	TRBJ2-1	CATSPNIGTYNEQFF	TGTGCCACCAGCCCGAACATTGGAACCTACAATGAGCAGTTCTTC
NA	many	TRBV4-1	TRBJ1-1	CASSPYSKTEAFF	TGCGCCAGCAGCCCCTATAGTAAGACTGAAGCTTTCTTT
TRBD2	NA	TRBV14	TRBJ2-7	CASSLGAGVDEQYF	TGTGCCAGCAGCCTCGGGGCGGGAGTAGACGAGCAGTACTTC